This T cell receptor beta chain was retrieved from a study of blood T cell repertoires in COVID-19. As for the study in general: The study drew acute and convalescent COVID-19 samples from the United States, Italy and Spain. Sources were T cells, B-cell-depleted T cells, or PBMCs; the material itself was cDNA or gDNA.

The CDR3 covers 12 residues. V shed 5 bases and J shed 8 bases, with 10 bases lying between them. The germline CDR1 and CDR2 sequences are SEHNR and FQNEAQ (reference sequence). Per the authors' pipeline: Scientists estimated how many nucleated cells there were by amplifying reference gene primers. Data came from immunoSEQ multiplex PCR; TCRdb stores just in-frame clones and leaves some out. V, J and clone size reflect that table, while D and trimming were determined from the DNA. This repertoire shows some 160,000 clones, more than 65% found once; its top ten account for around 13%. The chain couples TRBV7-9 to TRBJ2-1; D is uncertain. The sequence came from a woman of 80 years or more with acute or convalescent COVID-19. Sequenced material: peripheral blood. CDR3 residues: CASSPGFDEQFF. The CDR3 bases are TGTGCCAGCAGCCCAGGATTCGATGAGCAGTTCTTC.